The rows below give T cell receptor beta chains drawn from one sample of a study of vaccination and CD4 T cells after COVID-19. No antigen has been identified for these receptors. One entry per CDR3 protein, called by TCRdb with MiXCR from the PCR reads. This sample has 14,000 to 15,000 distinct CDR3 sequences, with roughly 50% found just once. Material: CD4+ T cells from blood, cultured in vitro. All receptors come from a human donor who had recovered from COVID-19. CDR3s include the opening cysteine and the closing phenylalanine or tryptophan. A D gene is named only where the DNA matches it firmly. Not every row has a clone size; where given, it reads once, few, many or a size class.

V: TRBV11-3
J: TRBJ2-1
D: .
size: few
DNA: TGTGCCAGCAGCTTAGGGGACGGTCACGATGAGCAGTTCTTC
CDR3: CASSLGDGHDEQFF

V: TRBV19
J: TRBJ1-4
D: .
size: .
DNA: TGTGCCAGTAGTATTACAGCCCCAAAGGAAAAACTGTTTTTT
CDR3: CASSITAPKEKLFF

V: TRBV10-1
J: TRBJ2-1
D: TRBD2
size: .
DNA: TGCGCCAGCAGTGAGTCACTAGCGGGGGGTTACAATGAGCAGTTCTTC
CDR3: CASSESLAGGYNEQFF

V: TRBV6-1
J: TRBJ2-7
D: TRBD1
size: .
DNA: TGTGCCAGCAGACCCATCCGGGACAGCTTTTACGAGCAGTACTTC
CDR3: CASRPIRDSFYEQYF

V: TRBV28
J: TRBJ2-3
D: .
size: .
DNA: TGTGCCAGCAGTCACCGGGACCCCCCCACAGATACGCAGTATTTT
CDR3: CASSHRDPPTDTQYF

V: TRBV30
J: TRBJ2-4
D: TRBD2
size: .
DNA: TGTGCCTGGTCCACCGGGAGGCTTGCCAAAAACATTCAGTACTTC
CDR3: CAWSTGRLAKNIQYF

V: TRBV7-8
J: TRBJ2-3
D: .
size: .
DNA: TGTGCCAGCAGCCCCATTCACCAAACAGGAGATACGCAGTATTTT
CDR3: CASSPIHQTGDTQYF

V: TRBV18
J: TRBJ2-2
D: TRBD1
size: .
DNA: TGTGCCAGCTCATCCGGGACAGGGGGTCGAACCGGGGAGCTGTTTTTT
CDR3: CASSSGTGGRTGELFF

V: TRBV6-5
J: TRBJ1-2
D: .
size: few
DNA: TGTGCCAGCAGTTACGGGACCGAGAACTATGGCTACACCTTC
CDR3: CASSYGTENYGYTF

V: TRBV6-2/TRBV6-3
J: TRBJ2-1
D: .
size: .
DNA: TGTGCCAGCAGTTCCGGGAGTCTGATAAGGAATGAGCAGTTCTTC
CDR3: CASSSGSLIRNEQFF

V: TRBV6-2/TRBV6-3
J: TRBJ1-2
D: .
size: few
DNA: TGTGCCAGCAGGGGGAGGGGGGGAGACAAGAACTATGGCTACACCTTC
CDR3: CASRGRGGDKNYGYTF

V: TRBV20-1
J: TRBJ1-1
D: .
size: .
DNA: TGCAGTGCTAGAGATAGACTGAACACTGAAGCTTTCTTT
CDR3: CSARDRLNTEAFF

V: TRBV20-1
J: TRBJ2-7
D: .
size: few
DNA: TGCAGTGCTAGAGATCCCTTAAAGGGGTCTAACTACGAGCAGTACTTC
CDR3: CSARDPLKGSNYEQYF

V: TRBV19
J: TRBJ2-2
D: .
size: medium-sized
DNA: TGTGCCACCTCGGAGGGGTGGGAGCTTACCGGGGAGCTGTTTTTT
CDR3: CATSEGWELTGELFF

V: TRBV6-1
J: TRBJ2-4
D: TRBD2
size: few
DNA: TGTGCCAGCAGTGGAGGACTAGCGGGAGGGAACATTCAGTACTTC
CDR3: CASSGGLAGGNIQYF

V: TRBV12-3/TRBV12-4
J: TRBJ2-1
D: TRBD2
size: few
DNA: TGTGCCAGCAGTCATAGCGGGAGGGTACGTAATGAGCAGTTCTTC
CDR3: CASSHSGRVRNEQFF

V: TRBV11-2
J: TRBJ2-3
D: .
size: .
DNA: TGTGCCAGCAGACTTGATACGCAGTATTTT
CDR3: CASRLDTQYF

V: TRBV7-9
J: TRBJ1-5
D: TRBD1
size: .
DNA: TGTGCCAGCAGCTTAGTAGGGACAGGGGGCTCTCGGGGCAATCAGCCCCAGCATTTT
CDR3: CASSLVGTGGSRGNQPQHF

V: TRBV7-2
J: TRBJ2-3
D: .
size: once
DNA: TGTGCCAGCAGCTTAGTTTACGCAGATACGCAGTATTTT
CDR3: CASSLVYADTQYF

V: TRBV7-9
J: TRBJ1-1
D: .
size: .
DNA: TGTGCCAGCAGCTTGAGGGAAGGGGCTGAAGCTTTCTTT
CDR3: CASSLREGAEAFF

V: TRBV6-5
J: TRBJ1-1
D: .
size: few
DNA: TGTGCCAGCAGTTCCCGGGGATTTGGCACTGAAGCTTTCTTT
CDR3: CASSSRGFGTEAFF

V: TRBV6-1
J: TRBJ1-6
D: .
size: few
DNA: TGTGCCAGCATGACCGGCACCCAACCCCTCCACTTT
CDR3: CASMTGTQPLHF

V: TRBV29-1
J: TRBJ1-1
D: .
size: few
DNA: TGCAGCGGCCGGGACGGGAACACTGAAGCTTTCTTT
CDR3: CSGRDGNTEAFF

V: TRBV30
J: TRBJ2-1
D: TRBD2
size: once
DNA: TGTGCCTACTCCCCCCGGGGAGCGGGGTCCTACAATGAGCAGTTCTTC
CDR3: CAYSPRGAGSYNEQFF

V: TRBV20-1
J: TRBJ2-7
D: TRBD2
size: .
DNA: TGCAGTGCTAAGCGGGGGGGCGTCTACGAGCAGTACTTC
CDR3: CSAKRGGVYEQYF

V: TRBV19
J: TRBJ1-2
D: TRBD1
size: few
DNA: TGTGCCAGTAGACGACAGGGGGAGTATGGCTACACCTTC
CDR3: CASRRQGEYGYTF

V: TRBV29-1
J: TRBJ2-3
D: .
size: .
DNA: TGCAGCGTTGGGGCCTACCCAGATACGCAGTATTTT
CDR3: CSVGAYPDTQYF

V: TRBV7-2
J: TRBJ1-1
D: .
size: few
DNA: TGTGCCAGCAGCTCAATTCAGGGAGGCACTGAAGCTTTCTTT
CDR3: CASSSIQGGTEAFF

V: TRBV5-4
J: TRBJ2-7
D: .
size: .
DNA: TGTGCCAGCAGCCCCAGGACGGGCCCGATCGAGCAGTACTTC
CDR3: CASSPRTGPIEQYF

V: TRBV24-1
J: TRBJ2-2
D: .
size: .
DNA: TGTGCCACCAGTGATCGAAGGGTCCCCACCGGGGAGCTGTTTTTT
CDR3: CATSDRRVPTGELFF

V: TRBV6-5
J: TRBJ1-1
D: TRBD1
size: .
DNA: TGTGCCAGCAGTTATTCCCAGGGGGTGGTGTCCGTCCCCACTGAAGCTTTCTTT
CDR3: CASSYSQGVVSVPTEAFF

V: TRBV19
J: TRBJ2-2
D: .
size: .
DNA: TGTGCCAGTAGTTTCCGACAGTTCAACACCGGGGAGCTGTTTTTT
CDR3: CASSFRQFNTGELFF

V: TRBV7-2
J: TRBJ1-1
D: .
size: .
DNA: TGTGCCAGCAGCCACAGGGTTGGGGCTGAAGCTTTCTTT
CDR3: CASSHRVGAEAFF

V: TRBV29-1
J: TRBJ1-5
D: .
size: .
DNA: TGCAGCGTTGCGACAGGAAGAAATCAGCCCCAGCATTTT
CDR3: CSVATGRNQPQHF

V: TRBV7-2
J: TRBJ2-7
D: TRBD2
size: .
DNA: TGTGCCAGCAGCCCCTCAGGACTAGCGGGGACCCAATACGAGCAGTACTTC
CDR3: CASSPSGLAGTQYEQYF

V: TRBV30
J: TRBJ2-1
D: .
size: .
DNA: TGTGCCTGGAGTCCGCTCAATTACAATGAGCAGTTCTTC
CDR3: CAWSPLNYNEQFF